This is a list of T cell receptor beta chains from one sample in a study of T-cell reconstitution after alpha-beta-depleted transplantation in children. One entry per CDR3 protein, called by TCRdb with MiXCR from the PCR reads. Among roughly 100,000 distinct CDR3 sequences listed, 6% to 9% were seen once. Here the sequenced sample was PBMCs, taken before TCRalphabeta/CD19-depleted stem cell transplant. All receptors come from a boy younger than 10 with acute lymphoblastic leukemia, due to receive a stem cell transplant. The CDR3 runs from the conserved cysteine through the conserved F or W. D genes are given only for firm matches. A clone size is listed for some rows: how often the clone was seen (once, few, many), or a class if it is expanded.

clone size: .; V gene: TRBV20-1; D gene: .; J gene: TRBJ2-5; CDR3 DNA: TGCAGTGCTAGTCGAATTAAGGAACGATCTCAAGAGACCCAGTACTTC; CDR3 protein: CSASRIKERSQETQYF
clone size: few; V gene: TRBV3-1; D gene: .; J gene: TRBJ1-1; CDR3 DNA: TGTGCCAGCAGCCAAGAAGGATCAGGGTTGGGCACTGAAGCTTTCTTT; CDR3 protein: CASSQEGSGLGTEAFF
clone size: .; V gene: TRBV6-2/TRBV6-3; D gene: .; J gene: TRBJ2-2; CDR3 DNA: TGTGCCAGCAGCCCCACTCCCCAGAACACCGGGGAGCTGTTTTTT; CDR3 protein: CASSPTPQNTGELFF
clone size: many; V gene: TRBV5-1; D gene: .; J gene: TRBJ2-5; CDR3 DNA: TGCGCCAGCACCCTGGAAGGGGTCCAAGAGACCCAGTACTTC; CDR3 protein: CASTLEGVQETQYF
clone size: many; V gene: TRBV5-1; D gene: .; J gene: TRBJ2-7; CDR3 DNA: TGCGCCAGCAGCTTACAGGGCTCCTACGAGCAGTACTTC; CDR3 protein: CASSLQGSYEQYF
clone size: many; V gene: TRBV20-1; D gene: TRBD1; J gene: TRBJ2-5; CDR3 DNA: TGCAGTGCGGGGGGACAGGGGAAGATAGTAATCCAAGAGACCCAGTACTTC; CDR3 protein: CSAGGQGKIVIQETQYF
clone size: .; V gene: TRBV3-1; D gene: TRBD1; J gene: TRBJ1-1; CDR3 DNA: TGTGCCAGCAGCCAAGTAGGAGGGGGCCGAGGACGGAGGACTGAAGCTTTCTTT; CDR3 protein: CASSQVGGGRGRRTEAFF
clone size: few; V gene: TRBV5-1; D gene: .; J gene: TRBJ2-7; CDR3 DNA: TGCGCCAGCAGCTCCCCGAGCCCCTACGAGCAGTACTTC; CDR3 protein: CASSSPSPYEQYF
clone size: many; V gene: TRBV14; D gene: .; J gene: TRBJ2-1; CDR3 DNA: TGTGCCAGCAGCCCTCCGGCCTCCTTCCCCCATGAGCAGTTCTTC; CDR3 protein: CASSPPASFPHEQFF
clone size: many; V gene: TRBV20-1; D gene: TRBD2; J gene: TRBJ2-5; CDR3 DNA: TGCAGTGCTGTGACTAGCGCCCAAGAGACCCAGTACTTC; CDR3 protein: CSAVTSAQETQYF
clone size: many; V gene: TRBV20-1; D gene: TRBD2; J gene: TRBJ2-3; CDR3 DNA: TGCAGTGCTAGCCCGGGACTATTCACAGATACGCAGTATTTT; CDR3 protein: CSASPGLFTDTQYF
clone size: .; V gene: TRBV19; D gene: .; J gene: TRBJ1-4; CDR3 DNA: TGTGCCAGTAGTATAATCGGTCTCGGCCCAACTAATGAAAAACTGTTTTTT; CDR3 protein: CASSIIGLGPTNEKLFF
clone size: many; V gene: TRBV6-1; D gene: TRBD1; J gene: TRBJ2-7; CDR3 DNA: TGTGCCAGCAGTGAAGGGGACAGACCCGTTACCTACGAGCAGTACTTC; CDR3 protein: CASSEGDRPVTYEQYF
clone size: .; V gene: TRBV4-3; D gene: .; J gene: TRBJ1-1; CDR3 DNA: TGCGCCAGCAGCCAAGATAGGACGGCCACGAACACTGAAGCTTTCTTT; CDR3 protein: CASSQDRTATNTEAFF
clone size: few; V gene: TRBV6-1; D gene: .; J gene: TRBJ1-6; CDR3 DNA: TGTGCCAGCAGTGAAAGGGACGGCGGCAACCCCCTCCACTTT; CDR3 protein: CASSERDGGNPLHF
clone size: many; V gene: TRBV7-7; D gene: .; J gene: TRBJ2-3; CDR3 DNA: TGTGCTAGCAGCCTTAGGGGATCTAGCACAGATACGCAGTATTTT; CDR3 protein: CASSLRGSSTDTQYF
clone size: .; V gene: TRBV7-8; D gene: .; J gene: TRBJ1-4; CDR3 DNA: TGTGCCAGCAGCTTAGTGACGAATGAAAAACTGTTTTTT; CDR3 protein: CASSLVTNEKLFF
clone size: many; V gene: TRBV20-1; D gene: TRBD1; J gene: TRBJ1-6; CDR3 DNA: TGCAGTGCTAGAGTGACAGGGGCGAGAAATTCACCCCTCCACTTT; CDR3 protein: CSARVTGARNSPLHF
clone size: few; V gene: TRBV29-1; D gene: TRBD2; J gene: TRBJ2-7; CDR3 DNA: TGCAGCGTTGAAGAGACGGGGGGGCGCGCCTACGAGCAGTACTTC; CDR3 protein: CSVEETGGRAYEQYF
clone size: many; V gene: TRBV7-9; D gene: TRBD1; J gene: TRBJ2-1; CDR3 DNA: TGTGCCAGCAGCCCGGTGGGACAGGATACCTACAATGAGCAGTTCTTC; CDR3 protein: CASSPVGQDTYNEQFF
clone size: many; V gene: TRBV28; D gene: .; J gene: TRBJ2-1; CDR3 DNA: TGTGCCAGCTTAATCTATGGGGGTGAGCAGTTCTTC; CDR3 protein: CASLIYGGEQFF
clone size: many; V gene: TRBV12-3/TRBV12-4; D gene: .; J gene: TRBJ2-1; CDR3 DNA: TGTGCCAGCAGGCCCAGGGGGCGGGGGGGAAATGAGCAGTTCTTC; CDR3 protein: CASRPRGRGGNEQFF
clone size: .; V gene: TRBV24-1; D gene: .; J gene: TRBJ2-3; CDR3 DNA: TGTGCCACCAGTGGAACAGGGCGAACAGATACGCAGTATTTT; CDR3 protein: CATSGTGRTDTQYF
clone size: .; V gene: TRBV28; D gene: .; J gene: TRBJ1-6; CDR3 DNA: TGTGCCAGCAGTTTGAGTTCGGAGACTAATTCACCCCTCCACTTT; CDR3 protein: CASSLSSETNSPLHF
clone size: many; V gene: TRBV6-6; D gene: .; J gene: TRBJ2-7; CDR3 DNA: TGTGCCAGCAGTTACTCGAGCTGGGAGGAGCAGTACTTC; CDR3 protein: CASSYSSWEEQYF
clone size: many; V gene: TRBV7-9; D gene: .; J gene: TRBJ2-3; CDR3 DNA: TGTGCCAGCAGCTTAGGGGGGGGGCCCGGAGATACGCAGTATTTT; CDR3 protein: CASSLGGGPGDTQYF
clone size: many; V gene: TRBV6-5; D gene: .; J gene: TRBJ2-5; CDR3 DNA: TGTGCCAGCAGTTCCCTTGGGGCGGGGACCTACCAAGAGACCCAGTACTTC; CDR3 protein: CASSSLGAGTYQETQYF
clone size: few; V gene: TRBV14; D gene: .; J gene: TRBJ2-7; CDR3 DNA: TGTGCCAGCAGCCATCCCGGAACGGGGATGCCCTACGAGCAGTACTTC; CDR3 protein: CASSHPGTGMPYEQYF
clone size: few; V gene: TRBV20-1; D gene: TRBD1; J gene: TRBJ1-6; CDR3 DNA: TGCAGTGCTAGAGACCCCGGGACAGGGGGGAATTCACCCCTCCACTTT; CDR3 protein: CSARDPGTGGNSPLHF
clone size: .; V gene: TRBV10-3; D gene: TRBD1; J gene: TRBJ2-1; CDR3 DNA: TGTGCCATCAGTGAGGTCGGGACAGGTCTGAATGAGCAGTTCTTC; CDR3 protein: CAISEVGTGLNEQFF
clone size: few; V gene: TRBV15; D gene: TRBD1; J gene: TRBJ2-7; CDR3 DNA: TGTGCTGCCAGCAGAGATGTACAGGGGGGTTACGAGCAGTACTTC; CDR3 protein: CAASRDVQGGYEQYF
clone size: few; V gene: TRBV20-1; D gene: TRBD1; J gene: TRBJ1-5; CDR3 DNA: TGCAGTGCTCGCCTGAGGACAGGGGGAGGACAGCCCCAGCATTTT; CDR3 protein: CSARLRTGGGQPQHF
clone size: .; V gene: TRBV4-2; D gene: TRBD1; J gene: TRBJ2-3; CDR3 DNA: TGTGCCATGAGCCCTGGGGACAGGGGGCTCGAAGATACGCAGTATTTT; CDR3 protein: CAMSPGDRGLEDTQYF
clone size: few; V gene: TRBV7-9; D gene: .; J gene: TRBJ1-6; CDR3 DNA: TGTGCCAGCAGCCCGGGACGGGATAATTCACCCCTCCACTTT; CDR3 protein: CASSPGRDNSPLHF
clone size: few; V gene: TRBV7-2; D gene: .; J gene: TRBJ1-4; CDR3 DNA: TGTGCCAGCAGCCATGGAGGGCCTAATGAAAAACTGTTTTTT; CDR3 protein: CASSHGGPNEKLFF
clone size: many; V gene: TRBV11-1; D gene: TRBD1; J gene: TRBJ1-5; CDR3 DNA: TGTGCCAGCAGCTCACCCATGACAGGGGGGAATCAGCCCCAGCATTTT; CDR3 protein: CASSSPMTGGNQPQHF
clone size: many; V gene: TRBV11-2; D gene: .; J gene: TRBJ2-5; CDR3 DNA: TGTGCCAGCAGCCGTAGCGGCCAAGCATTAAAGACCCAGTACTTC; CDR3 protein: CASSRSGQALKTQYF
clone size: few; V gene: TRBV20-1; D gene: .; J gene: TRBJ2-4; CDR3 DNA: TGCAGTGCCATCGGGGCTGAAAACATTCAGTACTTC; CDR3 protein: CSAIGAENIQYF
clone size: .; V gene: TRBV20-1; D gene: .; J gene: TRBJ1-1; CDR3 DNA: TGCAGTGCTAGGCTCTTGGGGGAAGCTTTCTTT; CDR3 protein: CSARLLGEAFF
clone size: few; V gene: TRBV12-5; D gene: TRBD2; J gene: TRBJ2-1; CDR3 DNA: TGTGCTAGTGGTGAAGGACTAGTCTACAATGAGCAGTTCTTC; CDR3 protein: CASGEGLVYNEQFF
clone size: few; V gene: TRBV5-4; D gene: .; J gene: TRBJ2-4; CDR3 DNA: TGTGCCAGCAGCTCCCAGGGGTCCTGGACCAAAAACATTCAGTACTTC; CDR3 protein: CASSSQGSWTKNIQYF
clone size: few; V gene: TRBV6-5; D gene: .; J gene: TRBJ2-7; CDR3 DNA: TGTGCCAGCAGTTACTCGGGACATAACTACGAGCAGTACTTC; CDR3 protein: CASSYSGHNYEQYF
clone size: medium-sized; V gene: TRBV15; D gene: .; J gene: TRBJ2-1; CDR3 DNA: TGTGCCACCAGCTGGGTAGTAGGGGGTGTGGGGGGCAATGAGCAGTTCTTC; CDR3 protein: CATSWVVGGVGGNEQFF
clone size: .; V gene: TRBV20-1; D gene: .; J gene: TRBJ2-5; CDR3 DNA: TGCAGTGCGGCGGACGAAAGAGGGGACCAAGAGACCCAGTACTTC; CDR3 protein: CSAADERGDQETQYF
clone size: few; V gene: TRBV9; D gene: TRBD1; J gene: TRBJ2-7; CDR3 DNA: TGTGCCAGCAGCGTAGAGGGCAGGGGGCCTGTGCAGTACTTC; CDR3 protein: CASSVEGRGPVQYF
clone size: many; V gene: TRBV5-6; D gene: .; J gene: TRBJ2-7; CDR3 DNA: TGTGCCAGCAGCTTCCTTGACGAGCAGTACTTC; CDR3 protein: CASSFLDEQYF
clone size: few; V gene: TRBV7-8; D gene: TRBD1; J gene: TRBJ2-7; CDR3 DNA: TGTGCCAGCAGCTTAGAGGTCCCGCAGGGGGCCTACGAGCAGTACTTC; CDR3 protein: CASSLEVPQGAYEQYF
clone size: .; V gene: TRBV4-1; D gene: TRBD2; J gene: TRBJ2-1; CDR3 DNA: TGCGCCAGCAGCCAAGATCGGAGTGAGGCTAGCGGGGGGGATTACTCCTACAATGAGCAGTTCTTC; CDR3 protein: CASSQDRSEASGGDYSYNEQFF
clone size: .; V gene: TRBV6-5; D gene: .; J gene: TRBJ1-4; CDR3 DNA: TGTGCCAGCAGTTACTTCTGGGGCGTCGAAAAACTGTTTTTT; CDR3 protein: CASSYFWGVEKLFF
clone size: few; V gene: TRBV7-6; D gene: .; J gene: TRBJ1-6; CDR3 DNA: TGTGCCAGCAGCCCAGGAGGGATGGGTTCACCCCTCCACTTT; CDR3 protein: CASSPGGMGSPLHF